These T cell receptor beta chains were read from a single sample in a study of blood T cell repertoires in COVID-19. The method was immunoSEQ multiplex PCR; TCRdb's version includes in-frame clones alone and lacks a portion of them. Among about 190,000 clones, 75% to 85% were seen once, and the ten largest hold less than 20%. The sequenced sample consisted of PBMCs or T cells enriched from blood (not recorded which). All receptors come from a woman in her 50s with acute COVID-19. CDR3s include the opening cysteine and the closing phenylalanine or tryptophan. The order of the fields is V gene, D gene, clone size, CDR3 length, J gene, CDR3 DNA, CDR3 protein. The D gene is left open where the match is weak. Not every row has a clone size; where given, it reads once, few, many or a size class.

>TRBV9|TRBD1|few|15|TRBJ1-2
TGTGCCAGCAGCTCGAGGACAGGGGAGAACTATGGCTACACCTTC
CASSSRTGENYGYTF
>TRBV28|TRBD1|.|15|TRBJ2-2
TGTGCCAGCCAGGGACAGGGCGGGGGCACCGGGGAGCTGTTTTTT
CASQGQGGGTGELFF
>TRBV24-1|.|.|16|TRBJ2-3
TGTGCCACCAGTGATTTTCAGGGGGGCGGGACAGATACGCAGTATTTT
CATSDFQGGGTDTQYF
>TRBV2|TRBD1|.|15|TRBJ1-5
TGTGCCAGCAGCACATCTACAGGGGCCGGTCAGCCCCAGCATTTT
CASSTSTGAGQPQHF
>TRBV24-1|.|.|19|TRBJ2-2
TGTGCCACCAGTGATCCGCGGGGCAGAAGGGATACGAACACCGGGGAGCTGTTTTTT
CATSDPRGRRDTNTGELFF
>TRBV7-2|TRBD1|few|17|TRBJ1-6
TGTGCCAGCAGACAAACGGGACAGGGCGGCTATAATTCACCCCTCCACTTT
CASRQTGQGGYNSPLHF
>TRBV30|.|once|13|TRBJ1-4
TGTGCCTGGAGTGTAAGGGGTGTTGAAAAACTGTTTTTT
CAWSVRGVEKLFF
>TRBV5-1|.|.|15|TRBJ2-1
TGCGCCAGCAGCTCACAGGGTTACGGGTACAATGAGCAGTTCTTC
CASSSQGYGYNEQFF
>TRBV5-1|TRBD2|.|15|TRBJ2-2
TGCGCCAGCAGACTAGCGGGGGTCAACAGCGGGGAGCTGTTTTTT
CASRLAGVNSGELFF
>TRBV6-5|TRBD2|.|15|TRBJ2-1
TGTGCCAGCAGTTCCGGGACTAGCGGGTCCAATGAGCAGTTCTTC
CASSSGTSGSNEQFF
>TRBV11-2|TRBD2|once|14|TRBJ2-5
TGTGCCAGCGGGTCCCGACGGGAGGAAGAGACCCAGTACTTC
CASGSRREEETQYF
>TRBV7-9|.|.|14|TRBJ1-2
TGTGCCAGCAGCACCCCCCAGGGGCGGGATGGCTACACCTTC
CASSTPQGRDGYTF
>TRBV7-6|TRBD2|.|15|TRBJ2-3
TGTGCCAGCAGCTTGACTAGCGGGGGGTTTGGTACGCAGTATTTT
CASSLTSGGFGTQYF
>TRBV27|.|.|14|TRBJ2-2
TGTGCCAGCAGGGGCGGGGTGGACACCGGGGAGCTGTTTTTT
CASRGGVDTGELFF
>TRBV28|TRBD1|once|14|TRBJ1-2
TGTGCCAGCACCCTGACAGGGTTTTTTTATGGCTACACCTTC
CASTLTGFFYGYTF
>TRBV6-2/TRBV6-3|TRBD2|.|17|TRBJ2-3
TGTGCCAGCAGTCACCTCGGACTAGCGGGGGACACAGATACGCAGTATTTT
CASSHLGLAGDTDTQYF
>TRBV19|.|.|18|TRBJ1-5
TGTGCCAGTAGTATAGATGGCTGGCGGCAGTATACAAATCAGCCCCAGCATTTT
CASSIDGWRQYTNQPQHF
>TRBV27|.|.|16|TRBJ1-2
TGTGCCAGCAGTTTATCCCCTTCCGGACAGCCCTATGGCTACACCTTC
CASSLSPSGQPYGYTF
>TRBV11-3|.|once|13|TRBJ2-5
TGTGCCAGCAGCCAGGGGCCGGTAGAGACCCAGTACTTC
CASSQGPVETQYF
>TRBV18|TRBD1|few|15|TRBJ1-2
TGTGCCAGCTCACAATGGGACAGGGGAGTAGGAGGCTACACCTTC
CASSQWDRGVGGYTF
>TRBV29-1|.|.|13|TRBJ2-2
TGCAGCGGGGGGCGTGCGAACACCGGGGAGCTGTTTTTT
CSGGRANTGELFF
>TRBV24-1|.|.|14|TRBJ1-5
TGTGCCACCAGCCTGACCCAGGCGAATCAGCCCCAGCATTTT
CATSLTQANQPQHF
>TRBV7-7|TRBD1|.|14|TRBJ2-5
TGTGCTAGCAGCACGGGACAGGGTACAGAGACCCAGTACTTC
CASSTGQGTETQYF
>TRBV3-1/TRBV3-2|TRBD2|.|17|TRBJ2-3
TGTGCCAGCAGCCAACCGCTGCGGGGGGAAAACACAGATACGCAGTATTTT
CASSQPLRGENTDTQYF
>TRBV4-1|TRBD1|few|14|TRBJ1-2
TGCGCCACCTCCGCTCCAGGGGGCAACTATGGCTACACCTTC
CATSAPGGNYGYTF
>TRBV6-5|.|.|14|TRBJ1-2
TGTGCCAGCACCCCACCAGCCCAGGGCGCTGGCTACACCTTC
CASTPPAQGAGYTF
>TRBV5-4|.|.|16|TRBJ2-3
TGTGCCAGCAGCTGGGGGGTGGGCCAGTCCGGGGATACGCAGTATTTT
CASSWGVGQSGDTQYF
>TRBV19|.|once|14|TRBJ2-1
TGTGCCAGCCGTCGGGACTGGGGGGACAATGAGCAGTTCTTC
CASRRDWGDNEQFF